Presented here are 22 T cell receptor beta chains from one specimen sequenced in a study of vaccination effects on CD4 cells after COVID-19. Their antigen targets remain unknown. Profiled with immunoSEQ multiplex PCR; TCRdb holds only in-frame clones, not every one. This sample has tens of thousands of clones, with roughly 74% found just once. Antigen-specific CD4+ T cell clonotypes were called by their expansion after viral peptide-pool culture in ViraFEST. Following an approximately 10-day culture, CD4+ T cells were purified. Nucleocapsid antibodies were negative in the vaccine recipients, who had never had SARS-CoV-2 infection. The sequencing used CD4+ T cells from PBMCs cultured with HCoV-NL63 spike peptides, collected before COVID-19 vaccination. The receptors were gathered from a human donor who received a COVID-19 vaccine.

V and J are TRBV19 and TRBJ2-1, with D possibly matching TRBD1 (5 bases). Looked up from germline, CDR1 is LNHDA and CDR2 is SQIVND (reference sequence). The CDR3 consists of 14 residues. Trimming cost V 2 bases and J 5 bases, with 10 bases left between them. The CDR3 loop is CASSILGPHNEQFF. The CDR3 nucleotides are TGTGCCAGTAGTATACTGGGGCCCCACAATGAGCAGTTCTTC. Full variable domain (outside the CDR3, taken from reference TRBV19 and TRBJ2-1): DGGITQSPKYLFRKEGQNVTLSCEQNLNHDAMYWYRQDPGQGLRLIYYSQIVNDFQKGDIAEGYSVSREKKESFPLTVTSAQKNPTAFYLCASSILGPHNEQFFGPGTRLTVL.

The chain links TRBV4-1 to TRBJ2-2; D unresolved. Germline CDR1 reads MGHRA; CDR2 reads YSYEKL. V lost 0 bases and J lost 5, with 13 bases in between. The CDR3 has 16 residues. CDR3: CASSQDERLLTGELFF. For the CDR3, the DNA is TGCGCCAGCAGCCAAGATGAACGATTGTTAACCGGGGAGCTGTTTTTT.

The chain uses TRBV9 and TRBJ2-7, with D hard to call. V was pared by 4 bases and J by 2 bases, with 10 bases between. CDR3 length: 13 amino acids. Germline CDR1 and CDR2: SGDLS and YYNGEE. The CDR3 sequence is CASSSRLTYEQYV. The DNA of the CDR3 is TGTGCCAGCAGCTCCAGATTGACCTACGAGCAGTACGTC.

The chain recombines TRBV7-2 with TRBJ2-3; perhaps TRBD2 as D (6 bases). V gave up 4 bases and J gave up 2 bases, with 10 bases separating them. The CDR3 contains 14 residues. Germline-derived CDR1 and CDR2 are SGHTA and FQGNSA. The CDR3 nucleotides are TGTGCCAGCAGCTCGGACTATACCACAGATACGCAGTATTTT. Its protein product is CASSSDYTTDTQYF.

By its share, this clone is medium-sized. This chain joins TRBV7-2 and TRBJ2-3; D is unresolved. The V gene's germline CDR1 is SGHTA and CDR2 FQGNSA. Trimming cost V 4 bases and J 2 bases, with 4 bases left between them. The CDR3 has 12 amino acids. The CDR3: CASSYFTDTQYF. The CDR3 DNA reads TGTGCCAGCAGCTACTTCACAGATACGCAGTATTTT.

This clone was counted between two and nine times. The chain links TRBV12-3 or TRBV12-4 to TRBJ2-1; TRBD1 aligns across 7 bases. J gave up 6 bases and V 5 bases, and 4 bases lay outside the gene matches. The CDR3 has 13 amino acids. CDR3 region: CASSGWDSNEQFF. The CDR3 DNA follows: TGTGCCAGCAGTGGCTGGGACAGCAATGAGCAGTTCTTC.

The V call is TRBV19, the J call TRBJ1-4; perhaps TRBD1 as D (5 bases). The length of the CDR3 is 14 residues. Germline V lookup: CDR1 LNHDA, CDR2 SQIVND (reference sequence). Trimming took off 6 bases at V and 1 base at J, with 9 bases between the two ends. CDR3 DNA sequence: TGTGCCAGTAGCATCAGGGAAACTAATGAAAAACTGTTTTTT. Protein product: CASSIRETNEKLFF.

The chain links TRBV9 to TRBJ2-2; D ambiguous. The V end was cut by 3 bases, the J end by 7 bases, with 13 bases between. The CDR3 spans 14 residues. CDR1 and CDR2 (germline): SGDLS, YYNGEE. CDR3 coding DNA: TGTGCCAGCAGCGCCTCCCGTCACAACGGGGAGCTGTTTTTT. The encoded protein is CASSASRHNGELFF.

This clone has only one observation. This rearrangement joins TRBV7-8 to TRBJ2-2, with 12 bases that match TRBD2. Germline CDR1 is SGHVS and CDR2 is FQNEAQ. J was trimmed by 7 bases and V by 2 bases; bases with no gene match: 5. The CDR3 is made up of 16 amino acids. The CDR3 DNA follows: TGTGCCAGCAGCTTACTAGCGGGGGGGCCCGGCGGGGAGCTGTTTTTT. Translating it yields CASSLLAGGPGGELFF.

V usage is TRBV6-5 and J usage is TRBJ1-1; D is uncertain. CDR1 and CDR2 (germline): MNHEY, SVGAGI. The CDR3 totals 13 residues. Trimming stripped 2 bases from V and 5 bases from J, with 9 bases between. CDR3 coding DNA: TGTGCCAGCAGTTACAAGTTGGGTACTGAAGCTTTCTTT. Translated: CASSYKLGTEAFF.

This clone was found once. The chain recombines TRBV11-1 with TRBJ2-5; 7 bases line up with TRBD1. V was pared by 0 bases and J by 2 bases, with 9 bases of the junction left unmatched. The CDR3 runs 17 residues. CDR1 and CDR2 from the germline V gene are SGHAT and FQDESV (reference sequence). The CDR3, as DNA: TGTGCCAGCAGCTTAGCGCGGGCAGGGGGATATCAAGAGACCCAGTACTTC. It is translated as CASSLARAGGYQETQYF. The full variable domain, completed using reference TRBV11-1 and TRBJ2-5, is EAEVAQSPRYKITEKSQAVAFWCDPISGHATLYWYRQILGQGPELLVQFQDESVVDDSQLPKDRFSAERLKGVDSTLKIQPAELGDSAMYLCASSLARAGGYQETQYFGPGTRLLVL.

The gene calls are TRBV19 and TRBJ1-5, with a possible D match to TRBD1 (6 bases). Per the germline V gene, CDR1 is LNHDA and CDR2 is SQIVND (reference sequence). This CDR3 comprises 16 residues. V was pared by 1 base and J by 6 bases, with 16 bases between. The CDR3 protein is CASSIVGRGNGQPQHF. CDR3 nucleotide sequence: TGTGCCAGTAGTATAGTCGGCAGGGGAAATGGTCAGCCCCAGCATTTT.

The rearrangement uses TRBV6-5 and TRBJ2-5; TRBD1 matches at 8 bases. CDR3 length: 13 amino acids. Trimming at V came to 6 bases and at J to 6 bases, leaving 6 bases not matched to a gene. Germline V gene data show CDR1 as MNHEY and CDR2 as SVGAGI. CDR3 amino acids: CASRSGGRQTQYF. The CDR3 nucleotides are TGTGCCAGCAGATCAGGGGGCCGACAGACCCAGTACTTC.

The CDR3 bases are TGTGCCAGCTCACCTTGGACAGGGGGCTCTGGGGCCAACGTCCTGACTTTC. As protein: CASSPWTGGSGANVLTF. V and J are TRBV18 and TRBJ2-6, with 10 bases fitting TRBD1. Looked up from germline, CDR1 is KGHSH and CDR2 is LQKENI. CDR3 length: 17 amino acids. V lost 3 bases and J lost 0; bases outside the gene matches: 2.

This clone is large (0.1 to 1%) in the sample. A junction boundary mismatches the germline segment, possibly from a read error. The chain is built from TRBV7-3 and TRBJ2-4; tentatively, D is TRBD1 (6 bases). The CDR3 has 15 amino acids. CDR1 SGHTA and CDR2 FQGTGA come from the germline V gene. The CDR3 spells CASSLTGTPLNIQYF. Written as DNA, the CDR3 is TGTGCCAGCAGCCTAACCGGGACACCCCTAAACATTCAGTACTTC.

The CDR3 spells CASSIPSIGQGAGYTF. Written as DNA, the CDR3 is TGTGCCAGTAGTATCCCTAGTATTGGACAGGGGGCTGGCTACACCTTC. The chain combines TRBV19 with TRBJ1-2, with 11 bases aligning to TRBD1. The CDR3 extends over 16 amino acids. Trimming took 3 bases from V and 7 from J; bases not matched to a gene: 10. The germline gives CDR1 LNHDA, CDR2 SQIVND (reference sequence). Complete variable domain (other parts from reference TRBV19 and TRBJ1-2): DGGITQSPKYLFRKEGQNVTLSCEQNLNHDAMYWYRQDPGQGLRLIYYSQIVNDFQKGDIAEGYSVSREKKESFPLTVTSAQKNPTAFYLCASSIPSIGQGAGYTFGSGTRLTVV.

This rearrangement joins TRBV6-4 to TRBJ2-1; TRBD1 aligns across 8 bases. CDR3 length: 15 amino acids. CDR1 and CDR2 from the germline V gene are MRHNA and SNTAGT. Losses at the gene ends were 4 bases for V and 2 bases for J; bases not matched to a gene: 4. CDR3 DNA sequence: TGTGCCAGCAGTGTCGACAGGGGAGCCTACAATGAGCAGTTCTTC. This sequence encodes CASSVDRGAYNEQFF.

The gene calls are TRBV19 and TRBJ2-7, with a possible D match to TRBD2 (5 bases). Trimming removed 6 bases at V and 9 bases at J, with 12 bases between. The CDR3 covers 11 residues. Germline CDR1 and CDR2: LNHDA and SQIVND (reference sequence). CDR3 loop: CASSPLVSQYV. The CDR3 DNA sequence: TGTGCCAGTAGCCCACTAGTTTCGCAGTACGTC.

This chain joins TRBV29-1 and TRBJ2-3; 11 bases fit TRBD2. The germline gives CDR1 SQVTM, CDR2 ANQGSEA. The J segment lost 0 bases and the V segment lost 0 bases, leaving 8 bases of the junction unmatched. The CDR3 is made up of 18 amino acids. CDR3 region: CSVEDGTSGGFSTDTQYF. The CDR3 DNA follows: TGCAGCGTTGAAGATGGTACTAGCGGGGGCTTTAGCACAGATACGCAGTATTTT.

This clone was seen a single time. The chain employs TRBV5-1 and TRBJ1-6; a weak D match, TRBD1 (5 bases). CDR3 size: 16 residues. Between the trimmed V and J ends, which lost 3 bases and 0 bases, there was a span of 10 bases. CDR1 and CDR2 from the germline V gene are SGHRS and YFSETQ. For the CDR3, the DNA is TGCGCCAGCAGCTGGGACGGGAGCTCCTATAATTCACCCCTCCACTTT. Amino acid sequence: CASSWDGSSYNSPLHF. Full variable domain (missing parts from reference TRBV5-1 and TRBJ1-6): KAGVTQTPRYLIKTRGQQVTLSCSPISGHRSVSWYQQTPGQGLQFLFEYFSETQRNKGNFPGRFSGRQFSNSRSEMNVSTLELGDSALYLCASSWDGSSYNSPLHFGNGTRLTVT.

This sequence joins TRBV12-3 or TRBV12-4 and TRBJ2-3, with unresolved D. Trimming cost V 2 bases and J 1 base, with 4 bases left between them. The CDR3 extends over 13 amino acids. Here the CDR3 DNA reads TGTGCCAGCAGTTTACAGGGCACAGATACGCAGTATTTT. Its protein is CASSLQGTDTQYF.

The genes are TRBV5-8 and TRBJ2-7, with D perhaps TRBD1 (6 bases). CDR1 is SGHTS, CDR2 YDEGEE, per germline. CDR3 length: 15 residues. The ends were cut back, 5 bases at V and 5 bases at J, with 20 bases in the middle. The CDR3 DNA is TGTGCCAGCAGACAAAAACAGGGTCTTCGGGACGAGCAGTACGTC. Its protein is CASRQKQGLRDEQYV.